This T cell receptor beta chain was obtained from a study of CD8 T cells in ankylosing spondylitis listed by TCRdb under 2017. The study in broad terms: T cell receptor beta repertoires were profiled in healthy donors and ankylosing spondylitis patients so that disease-linked TCR variants could be found. In total, the full study cohort was made up of nearly 110 healthy donors and 25 to 30 ankylosing spondylitis patients. Peripheral blood was sampled, and synovial fluid was also collected from ankylosing spondylitis patients. The study at large found these results: According to the report, matched synovial fluid samples from ankylosing spondylitis patients were significantly enriched for the disease-linked clones. Some TCR beta motif variants had previously been reported in synovial fluid and blood of reactive arthritis patients, which suggested common disease-initiation mechanisms. The disease-linked clones had a CD8+ phenotype and were found at relatively low frequencies in peripheral blood. A TCR beta motif of eight highly homologous amino acid variants appeared characteristic of blood from ankylosing spondylitis patients.

Sequencing used an Illumina HiSeq 2500. Quantitative 5'-RACE with molecular barcodes was used to prepare TCR beta libraries. The paper's data handling went like this. To identify disease-linked TCR variants, a new computational method was used, one built on a probabilistic model of VDJ rearrangement. TCRdb reanalyzed the raw reads on its own, using fastp at Q25 for trimming and MiXCR for clone calling, and kept in-frame beta chains. For every CDR3 protein sequence, its rows merge into one entry that carries the most common genes and DNA. These V and J calls derive from TCRdb rather than the authors' analysis. This sample gives more than 400,000 distinct CDR3 sequences in total; approximately 5.3% of them show up just once. The ten most abundant clones make up around 3.4% of the sample. This clonotype was counted many times. Its target antigen remains unknown. Base qualities are not recorded, but no much larger clone differs from it by a single base.

The junction carries 13 bases between V and J, which are trimmed by 1 base and 4 bases respectively. CDR1 LGHNA and CDR2 YSLEER are derived from the germline V gene. Taken from cysteine to phenylalanine, the CDR3 has 15 residues. Only the CDR3 region is kept as DNA, spanning 45 bases read in frame from base 1. Sequencing was done on a sample of blood, either unsorted or a sorted T cell fraction (not recorded which). The chain uses TRBV4-3 and TRBJ1-2; the D segment cannot be called with confidence. The source of this sequence is a male donor with ankylosing spondylitis. The CDR3 is CASSQVRGFPYGYTF. The nucleotide sequence reads as follows: TGCGCCAGCAGCCAAGTTCGCGGGTTCCCCTATGGCTACACCTTC.